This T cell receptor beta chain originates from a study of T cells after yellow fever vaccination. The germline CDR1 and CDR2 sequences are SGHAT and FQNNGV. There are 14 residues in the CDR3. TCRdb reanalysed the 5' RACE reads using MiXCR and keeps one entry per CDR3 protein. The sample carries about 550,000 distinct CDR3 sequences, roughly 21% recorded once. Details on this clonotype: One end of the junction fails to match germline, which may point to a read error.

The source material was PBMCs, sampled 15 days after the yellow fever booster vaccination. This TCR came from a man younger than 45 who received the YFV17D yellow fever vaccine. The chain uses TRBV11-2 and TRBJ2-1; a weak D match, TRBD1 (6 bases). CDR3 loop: CDSSPSDRWNEQFF. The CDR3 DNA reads TGTGACAGCAGCCCCTCCGACAGGTGGAATGAGCAGTTCTTC.